Presented here are 11 T cell receptor beta chains from one specimen sequenced in a study of T cell responses to AZD1222 COVID-19 vaccine. Here immunoSEQ multiplex PCR was the method, and the copy in TCRdb shows in-frame clones only, minus some. The sample has 100,000 or so clones, approximately 90% seen once. The material was peripheral blood, obtained on day 0 of AZD1222 vaccination. These receptors came from an adult in good health.

V and J are TRBV7-2 and TRBJ1-2; D gene uncertain. The CDR3 length is 13 residues. V dropped 5 bases and J dropped 4 bases, with 11 bases sitting between them. Germline lookup yields CDR1 SGHTA and CDR2 FQGNSA. CDR3 DNA sequence: TGTGCCAGCAGCCCAGAGGGAACCTATGGCTACACCTTC. This sequence encodes CASSPEGTYGYTF.

V gene TRBV27 combines with J gene TRBJ2-7; D is possibly TRBD1 or TRBD2 (5 bases each). Trimming left V 3 bases short and J 4 bases short, with 13 bases between. The CDR3 spans 14 residues. Germline assignment: CDR1 MNHEY and CDR2 SMNVEV (reference sequence). Here the CDR3 reads CASSFGGPYYEQYF. In DNA form, the CDR3 reads TGTGCCAGCAGTTTTGGGGGACCTTATTACGAGCAGTACTTC.

The rearrangement uses TRBV24-1 and TRBJ2-1; a possible D gene is TRBD2 (5 bases). Germline loops: CDR1 KGHDR, CDR2 SFDVKD. V was cut by 11 bases and J by 2 bases, with 12 bases left in between. The CDR3 totals 13 residues. The CDR3 coding sequence is TGTGCCATACCAGCGGCTACCTACAATGAGCAGTTCTTC. This gives the protein CAIPAATYNEQFF.

The chain recombines TRBV7-2 with TRBJ2-3; maybe TRBD1 (6 bases). The CDR3 runs to 15 residues. Germline V gives CDR1 SGHTA, CDR2 FQGNSA. The ends were cut back, 5 bases at V and 2 bases at J, with 14 bases in the middle. The CDR3 region is CASSHGTTNTDTQYF. CDR3 coding DNA: TGTGCCAGCAGCCACGGGACAACAAACACAGATACGCAGTATTTT.

The V call is TRBV11-3, the J call TRBJ1-6, with 8 bases lining up with TRBD1. Per the germline V gene, CDR1 is SGHNT and CDR2 is YENEEA. V shed 10 bases, J shed 7 bases, and the junction held 9 bases outside the gene matches. The CDR3 spans 14 residues. The CDR3 bases are TGTGCCACCCAGGGGGCCCGGGCCAATTCACCCCTCCACTTT. Encoded protein: CATQGARANSPLHF.

The chain uses TRBV28 and TRBJ1-2, with D possibly matching TRBD1 (6 bases). Germline CDR1 reads MDHEN; CDR2 reads SYDVKM. With 7 bases removed from V and 8 bases from J, the gap between germline ends came to 20 bases. The CDR3 totals 14 residues. Written as DNA, the CDR3 is TGTGCCAGCAACGGACAGAGTCCATTTAGGGGCTACACCTTC. Encoded protein: CASNGQSPFRGYTF.

The chain couples TRBV5-4 to TRBJ2-2; no clear D gene. The CDR3 totals 12 residues. V lost 1 base, J lost 7 bases, and 5 bases lay in between. Germline lookup yields CDR1 SGHNT and CDR2 YYREEE (reference sequence). CDR3 sequence: CASSLLGGELFF. The CDR3 coding sequence is TGTGCCAGCAGCTTGCTGGGCGGGGAGCTGTTTTTT.

The chain employs TRBV4-1 and TRBJ2-3, with 10 bases matching TRBD2. The CDR3 sequence is 18 residues long. The trim removed 0 bases at V and 2 bases at J, leaving 8 bases unmatched. Germline loops: CDR1 MGHRA, CDR2 YSYEKL. CDR3: CASSQEVASGGVTDTQYF. CDR3 DNA: TGCGCCAGCAGCCAAGAGGTGGCTAGCGGGGGCGTCACAGATACGCAGTATTTT.

This chain uses TRBV6-5 with TRBJ1-1; D gene uncertain. With 6 bases removed from V and 1 base from J, the gap between germline ends came to 9 bases. In germline, CDR1 is MNHEY, CDR2 SVGAGI. CDR3 length: 13 residues. This CDR3 reads CASSFRGNTEAFF. The CDR3 DNA reads TGTGCCAGCAGCTTTCGGGGGAACACTGAAGCTTTCTTT.

J is TRBJ2-3 and V is TRBV19; 8 nucleotides agree with TRBD1. V shed 2 bases and J 6 bases; nucleotides not matched to a gene: 10. The CDR3 is made up of 16 amino acids. Per germline, CDR1 LNHDA and CDR2 SQIVND (reference sequence). The CDR3 DNA follows: TGTGCCAGTAGTATAATAGGCGACAGGGGTTCTGATACGCAGTATTTT. It encodes CASSIIGDRGSDTQYF.

This clone turned up a few times. The CDR3 region has the DNA TGTGCCAGCAGCCCGGGGCGGGCCGGAAACACCATATATTTT. Translated: CASSPGRAGNTIYF. The chain employs TRBV4-2 and TRBJ1-3; tentatively, D is TRBD1 (5 bases). Deletions cut 4 bases from V and 4 bases from J, with 11 bases between. The CDR3 has 14 amino acids. The germline V gene encodes CDR1 LGHNA and CDR2 YNFKEQ.